The clone carrying this T cell receptor beta chain was seen many times. Building the TCR beta libraries relied on iRepertoire HTBI primers, and CDR3 regions underwent Arm-PCR. TCRdb redid the calling of the multiplex PCR reads with MiXCR, one entry per CDR3 protein. Among hundreds of thousands of distinct CDR3 sequences listed, 20% to 25% were seen once. The V and J ends lost 6 bases and 2 bases respectively, with 29 bases between them. The germline V gene encodes CDR1 MDHEN and CDR2 SYDVKM. The length of the CDR3 is 19 residues. This record comes from a study of regulatory T cells in long-lasting Graves disease. Time point in this sample: persistent/refractory GD, antithyroid drugs over 5 years with positive TRAb. Construction of the TCR library relied on RNA isolated from PBMCs.

The material sequenced was peripheral blood mononuclear cells (PBMCs), taken when the disease was refractory, from a patient treated with antithyroid drugs. The receptor comes from a female donor with Graves disease. This chain links TRBV28 with TRBJ2-7; possible D gene TRBD2, 5 bases. The CDR3: CASSPHPPVGGSLPYEQYF. The CDR3 DNA is TGTGCCAGCAGCCCACACCCCCCGGTGGGTGGGAGTTTACCCTACGAGCAGTACTTC.